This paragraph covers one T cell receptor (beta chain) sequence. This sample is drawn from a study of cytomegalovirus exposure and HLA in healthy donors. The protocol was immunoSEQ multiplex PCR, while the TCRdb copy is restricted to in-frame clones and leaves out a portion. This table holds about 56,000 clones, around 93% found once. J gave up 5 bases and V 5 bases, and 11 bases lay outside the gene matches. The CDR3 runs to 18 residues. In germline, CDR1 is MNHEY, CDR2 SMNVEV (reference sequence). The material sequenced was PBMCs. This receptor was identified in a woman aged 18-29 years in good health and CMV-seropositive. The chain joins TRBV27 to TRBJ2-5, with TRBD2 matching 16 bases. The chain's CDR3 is CASSASGTSGGAWETQYF. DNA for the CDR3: TGTGCCAGCAGTGCCTCCGGGACTAGCGGGGGGGCCTGGGAGACCCAGTACTTC.